The clone carrying this T cell receptor (beta chain) occurred a few times. Germline V gene data show CDR1 as MNHEY and CDR2 as SVGAGI. CDR3 length: 14 amino acids. V was trimmed by 6 bases and J by 2 bases, leaving 14 bases between them. This entry comes from a study of early T cells in non-severe SARS-CoV-2 infection. Individual cDNA molecules carried attached unique molecular identifiers. TCRdb fed the 5' RACE reads into MiXCR, producing one record per CDR3 protein. Of 50,000 to 80,000 distinct CDR3 sequences detected, roughly 8.2% appear once; the ten largest clones hold about an eighth. The chain carries TRBV6-5 and TRBJ2-7; D possibly corresponds to TRBD1 (5 bases). Sequenced here: whole blood, sampled at baseline. This receptor was identified in an adult who was a healthcare worker with PCR-confirmed SARS-CoV-2 infection or an uninfected control (not recorded which). The CDR3 region has the DNA TGTGCCAGCAGCCTCGTTTGGGGCACCTACGAGCAGTACTTC. Its translation is CASSLVWGTYEQYF.